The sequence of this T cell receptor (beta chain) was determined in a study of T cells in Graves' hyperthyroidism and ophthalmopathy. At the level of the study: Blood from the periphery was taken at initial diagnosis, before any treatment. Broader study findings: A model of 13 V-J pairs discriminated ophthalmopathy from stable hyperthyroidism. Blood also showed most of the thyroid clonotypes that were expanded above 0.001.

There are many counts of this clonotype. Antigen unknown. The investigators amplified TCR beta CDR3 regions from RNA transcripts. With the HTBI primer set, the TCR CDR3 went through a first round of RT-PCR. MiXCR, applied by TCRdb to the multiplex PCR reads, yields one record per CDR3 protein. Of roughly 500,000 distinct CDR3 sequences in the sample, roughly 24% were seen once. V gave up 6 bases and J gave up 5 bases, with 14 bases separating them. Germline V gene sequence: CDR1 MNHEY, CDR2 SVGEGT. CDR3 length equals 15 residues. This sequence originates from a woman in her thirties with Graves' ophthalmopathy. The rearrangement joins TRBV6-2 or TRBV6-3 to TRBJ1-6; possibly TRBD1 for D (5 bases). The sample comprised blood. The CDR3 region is CASSQANRNNSPLHF. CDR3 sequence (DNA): TGTGCCAGCAGCCAAGCGAACAGGAATAATTCACCCCTCCACTTT.